This T cell receptor beta chain stems from a study of human T cells and chemical hapten exposure. TCRdb used MiXCR to reprocess the RACE reads, holding one entry per CDR3 protein. The sample lists around 110,000 distinct CDR3 sequences, around 12% seen once, with 1.5% to 2% in the top ten. This clonotype came up many times. CDR1 and CDR2 from the germline V gene are SGHNT and YYREEE (reference sequence). The CDR3 loop spans 14 amino acids. The ends were cut back, 3 bases at V and 0 bases at J, with 9 bases in the middle. Time point specified: pre-sensitization, week 0. Treatment defined: therapeutic diphenylcyclopropenone sensitization with weekly scalp DPC.

The rearrangement joins TRBV5-4 to TRBJ1-1, with a tentative D call TRBD1 (5 bases). The input for sequencing was whole blood, taken in connection with sensitization to the hapten diphenylcyclopropenone (DPC). The clonotype was recovered from a woman aged 50 to 60 with alopecia areata. Some clones in this sample may be carry-over from other donors' samples. CDR3 protein: CASSSGTLNTEAFF. Here the CDR3 DNA reads TGTGCCAGCAGCTCGGGGACCTTGAACACTGAAGCTTTCTTT.